The entry that follows covers one T cell receptor (beta chain) sequence. The antigen is undetermined. The same CDR3 arises from other DNA sequences in this sample as well. This record belongs to a study of shared clonotypes between healthy human individuals. Findings and limits, study-wide: Represented diversity (both genetic and exposure-history) was limited by the small number of donors. Richness estimates generally favored naive over memory subsets.

V lost 2 bases and J 1 base, leaving 8 bases between the germline ends. Per germline, CDR1 MDHEN and CDR2 SYDVKM. CDR3 size: 14 residues. Using immunoSEQ multiplex PCR, the repertoire was profiled, and TCRdb retains in-frame clones only, with some absent. The sample lists some 2,500,000 clones; 80% to 95% were seen once. The TCR was taken from a man between 18 and 29 years old in good health. Some clones in this sample may be carry-over from other donors' samples. Source material: naive CD4+ T cells from PBMCs. Regarding subset: CD45RA+ positively selected. The genes are TRBV28 and TRBJ1-1, with D unclear. CDR3 nucleotides: TGTGCCAGCAGTTTACGGCAGGCGAACACTGAAGCTTTCTTT. Protein: CASSLRQANTEAFF.